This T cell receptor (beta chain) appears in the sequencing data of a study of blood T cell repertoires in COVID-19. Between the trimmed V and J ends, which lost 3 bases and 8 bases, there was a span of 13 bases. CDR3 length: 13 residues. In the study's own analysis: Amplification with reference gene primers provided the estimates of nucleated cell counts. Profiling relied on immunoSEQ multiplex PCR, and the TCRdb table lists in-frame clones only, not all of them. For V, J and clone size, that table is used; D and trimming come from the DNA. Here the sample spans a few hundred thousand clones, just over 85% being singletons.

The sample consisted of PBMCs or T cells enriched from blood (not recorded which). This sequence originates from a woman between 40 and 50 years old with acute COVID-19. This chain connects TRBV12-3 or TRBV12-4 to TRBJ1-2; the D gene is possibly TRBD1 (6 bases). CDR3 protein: CASSFQGRRGYTF. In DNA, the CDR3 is TGTGCCAGCAGTTTCCAGGGGCGGCGCGGCTACACCTTC.